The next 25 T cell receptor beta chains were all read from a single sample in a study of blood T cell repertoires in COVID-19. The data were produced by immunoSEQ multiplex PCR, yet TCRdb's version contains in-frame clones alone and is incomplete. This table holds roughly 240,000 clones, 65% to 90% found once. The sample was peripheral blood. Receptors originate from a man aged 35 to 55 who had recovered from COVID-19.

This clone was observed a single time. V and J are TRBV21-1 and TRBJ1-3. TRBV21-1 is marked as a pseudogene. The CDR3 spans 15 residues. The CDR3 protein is CASSKLTVCGNTIYF. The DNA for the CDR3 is TGTGCCAGCAGCAAATTGACTGTTTGCGGAAACACCATATATTTT.

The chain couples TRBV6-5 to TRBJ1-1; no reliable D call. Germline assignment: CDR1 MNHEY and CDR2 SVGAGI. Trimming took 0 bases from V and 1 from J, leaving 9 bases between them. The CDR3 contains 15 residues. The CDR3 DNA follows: TGTGCCAGCAGTTACTCGCCGTATAGGAACACTGAAGCTTTCTTT. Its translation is CASSYSPYRNTEAFF.

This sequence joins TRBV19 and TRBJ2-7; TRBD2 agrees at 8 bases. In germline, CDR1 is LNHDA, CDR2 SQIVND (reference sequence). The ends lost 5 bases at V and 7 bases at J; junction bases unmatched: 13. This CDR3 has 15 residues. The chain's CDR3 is CASSPPGAGGPEQYF. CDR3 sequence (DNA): TGTGCCAGTAGTCCCCCGGGTGCGGGAGGACCGGAGCAGTACTTC.

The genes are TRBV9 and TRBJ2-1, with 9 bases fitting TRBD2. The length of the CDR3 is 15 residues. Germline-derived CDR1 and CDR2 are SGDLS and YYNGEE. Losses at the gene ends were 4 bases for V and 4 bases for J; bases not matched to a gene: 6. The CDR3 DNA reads TGTGCCAGCAGCACCTCAGCGGGGGGTTACAATGAGCAGTTCTTC. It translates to CASSTSAGGYNEQFF.

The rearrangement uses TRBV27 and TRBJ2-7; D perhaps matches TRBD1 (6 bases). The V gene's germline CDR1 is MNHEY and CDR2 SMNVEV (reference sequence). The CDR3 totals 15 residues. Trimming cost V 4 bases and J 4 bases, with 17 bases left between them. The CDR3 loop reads CASSSRQEVSYEQYF. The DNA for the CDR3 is TGTGCCAGCAGTTCCCGACAGGAGGTTTCGTACGAGCAGTACTTC.

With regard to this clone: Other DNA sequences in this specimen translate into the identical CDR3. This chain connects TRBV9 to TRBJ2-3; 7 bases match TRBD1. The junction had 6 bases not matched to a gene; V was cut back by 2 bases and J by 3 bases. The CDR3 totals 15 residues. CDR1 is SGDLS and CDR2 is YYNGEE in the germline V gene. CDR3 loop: CASSVTGDGTDTQYF. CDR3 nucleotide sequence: TGTGCCAGCAGCGTCACAGGGGATGGGACAGATACGCAGTATTTT.

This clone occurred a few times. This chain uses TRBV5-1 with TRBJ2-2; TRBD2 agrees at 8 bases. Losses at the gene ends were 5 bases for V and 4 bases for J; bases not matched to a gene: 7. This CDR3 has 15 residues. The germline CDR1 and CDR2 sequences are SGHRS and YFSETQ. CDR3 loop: CASSPGAGVTGELFF. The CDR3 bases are TGCGCCAGCAGTCCCGGAGCGGGGGTCACCGGGGAGCTGTTTTTT.

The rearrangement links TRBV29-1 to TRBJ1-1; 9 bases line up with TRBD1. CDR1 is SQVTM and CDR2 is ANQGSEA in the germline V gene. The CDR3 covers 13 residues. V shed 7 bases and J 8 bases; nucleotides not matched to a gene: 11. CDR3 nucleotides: TGCAGCGCCGGGACAGGGCAGGCCCAGGAAGCTTTCTTT. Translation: CSAGTGQAQEAFF.

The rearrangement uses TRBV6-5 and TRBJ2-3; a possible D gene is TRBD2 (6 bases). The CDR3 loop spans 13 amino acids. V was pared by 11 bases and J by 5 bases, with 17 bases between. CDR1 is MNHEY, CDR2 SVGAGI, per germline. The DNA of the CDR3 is TGTGCCTCAGCGGGCCTAAGGTTAGATACGCAGTATTTT. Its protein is CASAGLRLDTQYF.

CDR3 nucleotide sequence: TGTGCCAGCAGCGTAAGACCCGACAGCCCGGGCGTTGGCTACACCTTC. Translated: CASSVRPDSPGVGYTF. The chain couples TRBV9 to TRBJ1-2; possibly TRBD1 for D (5 bases). The CDR3 runs 16 residues. V lost 1 base, J lost 7 bases, and 20 bases lay in between. CDR1 and CDR2 from the germline V gene are SGDLS and YYNGEE.

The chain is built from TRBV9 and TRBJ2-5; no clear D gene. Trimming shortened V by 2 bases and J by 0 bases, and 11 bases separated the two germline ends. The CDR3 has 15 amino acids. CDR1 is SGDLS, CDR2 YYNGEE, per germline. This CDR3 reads CASSVIRYHQETQYF. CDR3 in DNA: TGTGCCAGCAGCGTTATACGGTACCACCAAGAGACCCAGTACTTC.

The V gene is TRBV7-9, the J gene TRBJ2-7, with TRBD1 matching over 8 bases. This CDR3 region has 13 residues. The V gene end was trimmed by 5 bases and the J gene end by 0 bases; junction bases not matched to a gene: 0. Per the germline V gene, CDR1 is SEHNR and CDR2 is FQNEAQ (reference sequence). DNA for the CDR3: TGTGCCAGCAGCGGGACAGGCTCCTACGAGCAGTACTTC. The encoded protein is CASSGTGSYEQYF.

Here the CDR3 DNA reads TGTGCCAGCAGCCAATCGGTCGGGGGCGAGCAGTACTTC. This sequence encodes CASSQSVGGEQYF. The chain carries TRBV3-1 (or the pseudogene TRBV3-2) and TRBJ2-7, with a weak D call TRBD2 (6 bases). Germline V gene sequence: CDR1 LGHDT, CDR2 YNNKEL (reference sequence). V was clipped by 2 bases and J by 6 bases, with 11 bases between them. CDR3 size: 13 residues.

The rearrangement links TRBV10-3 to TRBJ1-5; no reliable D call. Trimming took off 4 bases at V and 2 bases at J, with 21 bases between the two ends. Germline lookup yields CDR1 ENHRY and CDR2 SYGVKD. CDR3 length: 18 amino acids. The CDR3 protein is CAISAGRAPPGGNQPQHF. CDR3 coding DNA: TGTGCCATCAGTGCGGGGAGGGCCCCTCCGGGAGGCAATCAGCCCCAGCATTTT.

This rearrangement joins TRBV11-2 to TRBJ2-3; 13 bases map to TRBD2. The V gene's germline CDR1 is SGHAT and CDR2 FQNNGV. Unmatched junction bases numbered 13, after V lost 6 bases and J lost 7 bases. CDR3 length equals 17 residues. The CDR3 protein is CASRPPSGLAGLYTQYF. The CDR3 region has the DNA TGTGCCAGCAGGCCCCCCTCGGGACTAGCGGGGCTATATACGCAGTATTTT.

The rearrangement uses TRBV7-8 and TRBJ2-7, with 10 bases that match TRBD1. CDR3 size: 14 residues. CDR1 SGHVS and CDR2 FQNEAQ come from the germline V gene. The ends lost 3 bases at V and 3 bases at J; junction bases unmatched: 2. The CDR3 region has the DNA TGTGCCAGCAGCTTCGGGACAGGGGACTACGAGCAGTACTTC. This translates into CASSFGTGDYEQYF.

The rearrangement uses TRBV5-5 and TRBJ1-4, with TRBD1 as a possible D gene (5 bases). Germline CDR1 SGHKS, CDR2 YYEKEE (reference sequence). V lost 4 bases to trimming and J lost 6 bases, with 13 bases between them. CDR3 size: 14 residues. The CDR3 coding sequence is TGTGCCAGCAGCAGGTCTGGAGGGGATGAAAAACTGTTTTTT. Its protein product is CASSRSGGDEKLFF. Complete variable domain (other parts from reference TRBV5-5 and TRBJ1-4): DAGVTQSPTHLIKTRGQQVTLRCSPISGHKSVSWYQQVLGQGPQFIFQYYEKEERGRGNFPDRFSARQFPNYSSELNVNALLLGDSALYLCASSRSGGDEKLFFGSGTQLSVL.

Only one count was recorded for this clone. The CDR3 loop is CSVERKVTANTEAFF. The DNA of the CDR3 is TGCAGCGTCGAGAGAAAAGTGACAGCCAACACTGAAGCTTTCTTT. This chain links TRBV29-1 with TRBJ1-1; weak D call: TRBD1 (5 bases). The length of the CDR3 is 15 residues. Germline CDR1 reads SQVTM; CDR2 reads ANQGSEA. V shed 6 bases and J shed 2 bases, with 19 bases lying between them.

The CDR3 DNA reads TGTGCTACGAAGGGGCGCACAGATACGCAGTATTTT. It translates to CATKGRTDTQYF. This chain uses TRBV12-5 with TRBJ2-3; a possible D gene is TRBD1 (5 bases). The CDR3 length is 12 residues. Per the germline V gene, CDR1 is LGHNT and CDR2 is FRNRAP. Trimming took 10 bases from V and 1 from J, leaving 9 bases between them.

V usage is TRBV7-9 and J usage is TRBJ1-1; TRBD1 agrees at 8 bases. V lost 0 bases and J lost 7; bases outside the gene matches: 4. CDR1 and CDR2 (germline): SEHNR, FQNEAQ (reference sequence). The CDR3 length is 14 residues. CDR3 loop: CASSLANRGGEAFF. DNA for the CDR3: TGTGCCAGCAGCTTAGCCAACAGGGGGGGTGAAGCTTTCTTT. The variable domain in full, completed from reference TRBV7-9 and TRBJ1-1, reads DTGVSQNPRHKITKRGQNVTFRCDPISEHNRLYWYRQTLGQGPEFLTYFQNEAQLEKSRLLSDRFSAERPKGSFSTLEIQRTEQGDSAMYLCASSLANRGGEAFFGQGTRLTVV.

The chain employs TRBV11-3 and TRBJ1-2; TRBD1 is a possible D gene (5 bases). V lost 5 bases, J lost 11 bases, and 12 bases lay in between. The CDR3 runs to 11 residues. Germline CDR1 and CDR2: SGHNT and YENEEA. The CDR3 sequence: CASSGWDSYTF. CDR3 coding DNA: TGTGCCAGCAGCGGATGGGACTCTTACACCTTC.

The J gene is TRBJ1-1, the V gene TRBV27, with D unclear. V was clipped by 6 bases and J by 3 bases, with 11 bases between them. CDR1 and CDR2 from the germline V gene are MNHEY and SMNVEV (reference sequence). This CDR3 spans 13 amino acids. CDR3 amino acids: CASRRIGDTEAFF. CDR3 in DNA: TGTGCCAGCAGGCGGATAGGAGACACTGAAGCTTTCTTT.

The CDR3 region has the DNA TGTGCCAGCAGCATGGGCCAAACCTCTGAAGCTTTCTTT. This codes for CASSMGQTSEAFF. The chain employs TRBV6-2 or TRBV6-3 and TRBJ1-1; D is undetermined. The germline V gene has CDR1 MNHEY and CDR2 SVGEGT. V was trimmed by 6 bases and J by 6 bases, leaving 14 bases between them. This CDR3 region has 13 residues.

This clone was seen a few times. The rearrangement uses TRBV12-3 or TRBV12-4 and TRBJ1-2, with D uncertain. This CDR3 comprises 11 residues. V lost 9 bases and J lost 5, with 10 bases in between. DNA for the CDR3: TGTGCCAGAGGACGGACTTATGGCTACACCTTC. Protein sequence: CARGRTYGYTF.

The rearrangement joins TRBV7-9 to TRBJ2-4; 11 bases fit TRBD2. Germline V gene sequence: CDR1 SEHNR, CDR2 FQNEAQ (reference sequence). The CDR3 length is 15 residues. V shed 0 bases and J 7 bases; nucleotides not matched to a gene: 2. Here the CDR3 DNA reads TGTGCCAGCAGCTTAGCGGGACTAGCGGCCAACATTCAGTACTTC. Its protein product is CASSLAGLAANIQYF.